The 24 T cell receptor beta chains below all came from one sample that was sequenced in a study of T cells in tuberculosis (dated by TCRdb to between 2018 and 2020). The library was obtained by the immunoSEQ multiplex PCR assay. Held by TCRdb, this immuneACCESS table contains in-frame sequences only and omits some clones. Under half of the omission traces to an unresolved V gene where checked; the cause of the rest is unknown. Here the sample has fewer than 35,000 clones; roughly 94% occur a single time. 8% of the sample rests with the top ten. The sequenced material came from PBMCs. The receptors originated from a donor between 10 and 35 years old with latent tuberculosis or without tuberculosis infection.

V is TRBV27 and J is TRBJ2-7, with D possibly matching TRBD1 (6 bases). The germline CDR1 and CDR2 sequences are MNHEY and SMNVEV (reference sequence). The CDR3 loop spans 13 amino acids. Trimming left V 5 bases short and J 3 bases short, with 11 bases between. The CDR3 coding sequence is TGTGCCAGCAGTACGACAGGAGGCTACGAGCAGTACTTC. This codes for CASSTTGGYEQYF.

V gene TRBV27 combines with J gene TRBJ2-7; D may be TRBD2 (7 bases). V dropped 5 bases and J dropped 0 bases, with 14 bases sitting between them. The CDR3 is 15 residues long. Germline lookup yields CDR1 MNHEY and CDR2 SMNVEV (reference sequence). The CDR3 sequence: CASSPGGGGSYEQYF. The CDR3 region has the DNA TGTGCCAGCAGTCCGGGGGGCGGGGGCTCCTACGAGCAGTACTTC.

This chain links TRBV29-1 with TRBJ1-1; perhaps TRBD1 as D (6 bases). The V end lost 5 bases, the J end lost 4 bases, and 14 bases lay between the germline ends. Per the germline V gene, CDR1 is SQVTM and CDR2 is ANQGSEA. The CDR3 totals 13 residues. The CDR3 coding sequence is TGCAGCGTTCTAATGGGGGCTGGCACTGAAGCTTTCTTT. It translates to CSVLMGAGTEAFF.

The chain employs TRBV21-1 and TRBJ2-1; the D call of TRBD2 is as the table states it, not checked on the DNA. TRBV21-1 is a listed pseudogene. CDR3 length equals 14 residues. CDR3 nucleotide sequence: TGTGCCAATTTTAAAGGGAGTCCCAACAATGAGCAGTTCTTC. As protein: CANFKGSPNNEQFF.

The V gene is TRBV2, the J gene TRBJ2-7, with D possibly matching TRBD2 (7 bases). Germline loops: CDR1 SNHLY, CDR2 FYNNEI. V shed 4 bases and J shed 5 bases, with 18 bases lying between them. This CDR3 is 15 amino acids long. The chain's CDR3 is CASSVMEREGDEQYF. The CDR3 coding sequence is TGTGCCAGCAGTGTAATGGAAAGGGAGGGGGACGAGCAGTACTTC. Combining the CDR3 with reference TRBV2 and TRBJ2-7 gives the whole variable domain EPEVTQTPSHQVTQMGQEVILRCVPISNHLYFYWYRQILGQKVEFLVSFYNNEISEKSEIFDDQFSVERPDGSNFTLKIRSTKLEDSAMYFCASSVMEREGDEQYFGPGTRLTVT.

The chain uses TRBV2 and TRBJ2-3, with D possibly TRBD1 on 5 matching bases. The CDR3 contains 12 residues. Germline V gene data show CDR1 as SNHLY and CDR2 as FYNNEI. V was trimmed by 11 bases and J by 1 base, leaving 10 bases between them. The CDR3 sequence: CAGAPGTDTQYF. CDR3 coding DNA: TGTGCCGGGGCACCAGGCACAGATACGCAGTATTTT.

The V gene is TRBV5-1, the J gene TRBJ1-1; TRBD1 matches at 8 bases. V lost 3 bases to trimming and J lost 3 bases; unmatched junction nucleotides: 4. In germline, CDR1 is SGHRS, CDR2 YFSETQ. This CDR3 has 14 amino acids. The CDR3 DNA is TGCGCCAGCAGCTCCGGGACAGGCCACACTGAAGCTTTCTTT. Translated, it gives CASSSGTGHTEAFF.

This chain connects TRBV7-9 to TRBJ1-1; TRBD1 agrees at 10 bases. V trimming: 8 bases; J trimming: 4 bases; junction bases outside the gene matches: 4. Looked up from germline, CDR1 is SEHNR and CDR2 is FQNEAQ (reference sequence). There are 13 residues in the CDR3. CDR3 in amino acids: CASGGQGGTEAFF. Written as DNA, the CDR3 is TGTGCCAGCGGTGGACAGGGGGGCACTGAAGCTTTCTTT.

The rearrangement uses TRBV5-1 and TRBJ1-2; the D gene is possibly TRBD1 (6 bases). Trimming removed 0 bases from V and 8 bases from J, with 14 bases in between. The CDR3 sequence is 14 residues long. The germline CDR1 and CDR2 sequences are SGHRS and YFSETQ. The CDR3 nucleotides are TGCGCCAGCAGCTTGGATGGGGGCTCGGAAGGCTACACCTTC. It encodes CASSLDGGSEGYTF.

The chain uses TRBV28 and TRBJ1-2; TRBD1 matches at 7 bases. CDR3 length: 13 amino acids. Germline CDR1 MDHEN, CDR2 SYDVKM. The CDR3 loop reads CACARQGYYGYTF. CDR3 DNA sequence: TGTGCGTGTGCTAGACAGGGCTACTATGGCTACACCTTC.

J is TRBJ1-2 and V is TRBV27, with D possibly being TRBD1 (6 bases). V shed 6 bases and J shed 7 bases, with 24 bases lying between them. The germline V gene has CDR1 MNHEY and CDR2 SMNVEV (reference sequence). This CDR3 comprises 16 residues. The CDR3 region is CASSPFDQGSLGGYTF. Written as DNA, the CDR3 is TGTGCCAGCAGCCCGTTCGACCAGGGGTCACTAGGTGGCTACACCTTC.

This rearrangement joins TRBV2 to TRBJ2-7, with D possibly being TRBD1 (6 bases). Trimming took off 8 bases at V and 7 bases at J, with 24 bases between the two ends. This CDR3 is 15 amino acids long. Germline V CDR1 and CDR2: SNHLY, FYNNEI. CDR3 coding DNA: TGTGCCAGCCGATGGGCAATGACAGGCCAACGGGAGCAGTACTTC. The encoded protein is CASRWAMTGQREQYF.

The chain uses TRBV14 and TRBJ2-7; unclear D gene. The CDR3 is 14 residues long. Deletions cut 5 bases from V and 4 bases from J, with 15 bases between. Per the germline V gene, CDR1 is SGHDN and CDR2 is FVKESK. DNA of the CDR3: TGTGCCAGCAGCTATGACACGGCAAGGTACGAGCAGTACTTC. It yields the protein CASSYDTARYEQYF.

This rearrangement joins TRBV6-4 to TRBJ2-1; 7 nucleotides match TRBD2. From germline, CDR1 is MRHNA and CDR2 SNTAGT. CDR3 length equals 12 residues. V shed 0 bases and J 10 bases; nucleotides not matched to a gene: 0. CDR3 amino acids: CASSDSGLEQFF. The CDR3, as DNA: TGTGCCAGCAGTGACTCGGGACTAGAGCAGTTCTTC.

The J gene is TRBJ2-1, the V gene TRBV13; D gene uncertain. Deletions cut 0 bases from V and 6 bases from J, with 12 bases between. CDR1 PRHDT and CDR2 FYEKMQ come from the germline V gene (reference sequence). The length of the CDR3 is 15 residues. The CDR3 reads CASSLGYARLNEQFF. In nucleotides, the CDR3 is TGTGCCAGCAGCTTAGGGTACGCTCGACTCAATGAGCAGTTCTTC.

This chain uses TRBV15 with TRBJ1-1; 7 nucleotides align to TRBD1. The CDR3 covers 16 residues. The J segment lost 1 base and the V segment lost 0 bases, leaving 5 bases of the junction unmatched. Looked up from germline, CDR1 is LNHNV and CDR2 is YYDKDF (reference sequence). The CDR3, as DNA: TGTGCCACCAGCAGAGACCCCGGGACAGCGAACACTGAAGCTTTCTTT. Translated, it gives CATSRDPGTANTEAFF.

The chain uses TRBV5-1 and TRBJ2-3; 13 nucleotides align to TRBD2. Looked up from germline, CDR1 is SGHRS and CDR2 is YFSETQ. Unmatched junction bases numbered 7, after V lost 3 bases and J lost 0 bases. This CDR3 spans 18 amino acids. CDR3 nucleotides: TGCGCCAGCAGCTCCCGGACTAGCGGGGGACCGAGCACAGATACGCAGTATTTT. It codes for CASSSRTSGGPSTDTQYF.

The chain recombines TRBV6-5 with TRBJ2-5; a weak D match, TRBD1 (6 bases). CDR1 is MNHEY and CDR2 is SVGAGI in the germline V gene. This CDR3 comprises 13 residues. V lost 6 bases to trimming and J lost 5 bases, with 13 bases between them. The CDR3, as DNA: TGTGCCAGCAGCCATACAGGGATGGAGACCCAGTACTTC. Residues: CASSHTGMETQYF.

The chain joins TRBV5-6 to TRBJ2-7, with TRBD1 matching 7 bases. This CDR3 has 14 amino acids. Germline V gene lookup returns CDR1 SGHDT and CDR2 YYEEEE. Unmatched junction bases numbered 7, after V lost 4 bases and J lost 3 bases. CDR3 residues: CASSAWDSYYEQYF. In DNA, the CDR3 is TGTGCCAGCAGCGCCTGGGACAGTTACTACGAGCAGTACTTC.

The rearrangement links TRBV6-1 to TRBJ1-5; TRBD1 agrees at 8 bases. V was clipped by 7 bases and J by 1 base; unmatched bases: 6. CDR3 length: 15 residues. Germline V lookup: CDR1 MNHNS, CDR2 SASEGT. CDR3 region: CASTLQGGSNQPQHF. DNA for the CDR3: TGTGCCAGCACATTACAGGGGGGGAGCAATCAGCCCCAGCATTTT.

The chain carries TRBV5-6 and TRBJ2-1, with TRBD2 matching 9 bases. This CDR3 comprises 15 residues. The J segment lost 3 bases and the V segment lost 5 bases, leaving 6 bases of the junction unmatched. CDR1 and CDR2 (germline): SGHDT, YYEEEE. The CDR3 loop reads CASSLLAGIYNEQFF. As DNA, the CDR3 is TGTGCCAGCAGTTTACTAGCGGGTATCTACAATGAGCAGTTCTTC.

The chain is built from TRBV4-1 and TRBJ1-4, with D tentatively TRBD1 (5 bases). V was pared by 4 bases and J by 1 base, with 13 bases between. The CDR3 sequence is 16 residues long. CDR1 and CDR2 from the germline V gene are MGHRA and YSYEKL. CDR3 sequence (DNA): TGCGCCAGCAGCCCCTTAAGGGGCGGAACTAATGAAAAACTGTTTTTT. The encoded protein is CASSPLRGGTNEKLFF.

The V and J genes are TRBV5-4 and TRBJ1-1; perhaps TRBD1 as D (6 bases). CDR1 and CDR2 (germline): SGHNT, YYREEE (reference sequence). The CDR3 spans 14 residues. V was trimmed by 4 bases and J by 0 bases, leaving 10 bases between them. DNA for the CDR3: TGTGCCAGCAGCCCAGGGGAATTGAACACTGAAGCTTTCTTT. Its protein product is CASSPGELNTEAFF. Full variable domain (outside the CDR3, taken from reference TRBV5-4 and TRBJ1-1): ETGVTQSPTHLIKTRGQQVTLRCSSQSGHNTVSWYQQALGQGPQFIFQYYREEENGRGNFPPRFSGLQFPNYSSELNVNALELDDSALYLCASSPGELNTEAFFGQGTRLTVV.

This clone is a singleton in its sample. The V gene is TRBV2, the J gene TRBJ2-5, with TRBD2 identical over 7 bases. CDR1 and CDR2 (germline): SNHLY, FYNNEI. The CDR3 runs 15 residues. The trim removed 4 bases at V and 5 bases at J, leaving 10 bases unmatched. The chain's CDR3 is CASSVSLPGGETQYF. CDR3 bases: TGTGCCAGCAGTGTGTCCCTCCCCGGGGGGGAGACCCAGTACTTC.